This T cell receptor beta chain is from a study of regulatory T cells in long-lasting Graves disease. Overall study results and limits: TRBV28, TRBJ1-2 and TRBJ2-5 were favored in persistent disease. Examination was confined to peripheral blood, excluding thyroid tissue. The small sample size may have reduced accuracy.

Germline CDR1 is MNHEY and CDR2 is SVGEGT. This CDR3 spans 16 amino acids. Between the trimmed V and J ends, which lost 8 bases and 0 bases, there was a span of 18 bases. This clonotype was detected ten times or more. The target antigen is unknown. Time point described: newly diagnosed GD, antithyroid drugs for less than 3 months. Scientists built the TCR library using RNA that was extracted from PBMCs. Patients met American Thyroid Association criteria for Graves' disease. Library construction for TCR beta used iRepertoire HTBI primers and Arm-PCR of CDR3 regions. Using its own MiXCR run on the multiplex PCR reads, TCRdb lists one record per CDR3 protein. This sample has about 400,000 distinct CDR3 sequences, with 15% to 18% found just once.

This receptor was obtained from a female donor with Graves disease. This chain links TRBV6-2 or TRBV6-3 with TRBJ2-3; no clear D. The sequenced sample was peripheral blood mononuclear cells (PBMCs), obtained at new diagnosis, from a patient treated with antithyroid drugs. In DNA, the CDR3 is TGTGCCAGCTCATCCGCACTTGCAACTAGCACAGATACGCAGTATTTT. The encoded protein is CASSSALATSTDTQYF.